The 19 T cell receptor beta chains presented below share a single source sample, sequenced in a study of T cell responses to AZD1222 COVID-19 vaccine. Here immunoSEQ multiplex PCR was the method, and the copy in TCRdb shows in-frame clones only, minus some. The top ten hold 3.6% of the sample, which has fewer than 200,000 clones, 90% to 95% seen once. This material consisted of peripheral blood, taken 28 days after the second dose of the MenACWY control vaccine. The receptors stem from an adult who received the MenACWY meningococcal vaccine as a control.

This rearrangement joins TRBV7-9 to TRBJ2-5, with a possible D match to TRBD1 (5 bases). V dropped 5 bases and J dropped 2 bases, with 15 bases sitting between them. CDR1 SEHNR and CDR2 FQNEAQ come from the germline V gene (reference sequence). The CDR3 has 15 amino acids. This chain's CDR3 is CASSQSRGDQETQYF. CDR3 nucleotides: TGTGCCAGCAGCCAATCTAGGGGCGATCAAGAGACCCAGTACTTC.

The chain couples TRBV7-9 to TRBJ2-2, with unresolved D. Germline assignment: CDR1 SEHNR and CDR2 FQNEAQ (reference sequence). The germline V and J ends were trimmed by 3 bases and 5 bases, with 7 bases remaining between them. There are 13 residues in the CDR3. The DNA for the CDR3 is TGTGCCAGCAGCTTCGTGGGGACCGGGGAGCTGTTTTTT. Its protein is CASSFVGTGELFF.

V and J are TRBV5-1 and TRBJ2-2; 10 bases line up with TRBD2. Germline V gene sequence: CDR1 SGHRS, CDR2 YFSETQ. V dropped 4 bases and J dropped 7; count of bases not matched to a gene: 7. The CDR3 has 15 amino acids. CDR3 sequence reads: CASSILAGEGGELFF. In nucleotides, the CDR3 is TGCGCCAGCAGCATCCTAGCGGGAGAGGGCGGGGAGCTGTTTTTT. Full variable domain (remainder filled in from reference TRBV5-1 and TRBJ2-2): KAGVTQTPRYLIKTRGQQVTLSCSPISGHRSVSWYQQTPGQGLQFLFEYFSETQRNKGNFPGRFSGRQFSNSRSEMNVSTLELGDSALYLCASSILAGEGGELFFGEGSRLTVL.

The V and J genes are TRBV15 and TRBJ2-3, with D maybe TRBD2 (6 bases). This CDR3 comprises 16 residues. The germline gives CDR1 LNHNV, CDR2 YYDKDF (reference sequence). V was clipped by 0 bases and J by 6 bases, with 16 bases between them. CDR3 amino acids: CATSRDRGAVWDTQYF. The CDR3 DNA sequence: TGTGCCACCAGCAGAGATCGCGGGGCAGTGTGGGATACGCAGTATTTT. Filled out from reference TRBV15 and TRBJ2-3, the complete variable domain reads DAMVIQNPRYQVTQFGKPVTLSCSQTLNHNVMYWYQQKSSQAPKLLFHYYDKDFNNEADTPDNFQSRRPNTSFCFLDIRSPGLGDTAMYLCATSRDRGAVWDTQYFGPGTRLTVL.

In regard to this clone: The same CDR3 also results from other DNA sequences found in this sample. This CDR3 is CASSPNSYEQYF. The DNA of the CDR3 is TGTGCCAGCAGCCCAAACAGCTACGAGCAGTACTTC. The genes are TRBV12-3 or TRBV12-4 and TRBJ2-7; no firm D call. V was cut by 6 bases and J by 3 bases, with 9 bases left in between. The length of the CDR3 is 12 residues.

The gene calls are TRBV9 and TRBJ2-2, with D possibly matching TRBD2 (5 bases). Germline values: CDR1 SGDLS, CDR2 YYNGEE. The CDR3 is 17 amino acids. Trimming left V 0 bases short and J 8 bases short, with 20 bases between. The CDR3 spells CASSVVAAPLGNGELFF. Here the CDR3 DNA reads TGTGCCAGCAGCGTAGTGGCGGCCCCCCTCGGGAATGGGGAGCTGTTTTTT.

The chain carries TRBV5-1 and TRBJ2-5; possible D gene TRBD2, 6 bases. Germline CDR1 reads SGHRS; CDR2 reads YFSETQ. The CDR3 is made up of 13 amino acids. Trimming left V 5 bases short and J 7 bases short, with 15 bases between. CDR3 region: CASSPDGSGTQYF. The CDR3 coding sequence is TGCGCCAGCAGTCCAGACGGGAGCGGGACCCAGTACTTC.

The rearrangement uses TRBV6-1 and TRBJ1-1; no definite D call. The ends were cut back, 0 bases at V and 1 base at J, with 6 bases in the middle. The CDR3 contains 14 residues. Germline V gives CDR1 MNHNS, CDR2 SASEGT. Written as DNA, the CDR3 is TGTGCCAGCAGTGAAGCGCACAGGAACACTGAAGCTTTCTTT. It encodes CASSEAHRNTEAFF.

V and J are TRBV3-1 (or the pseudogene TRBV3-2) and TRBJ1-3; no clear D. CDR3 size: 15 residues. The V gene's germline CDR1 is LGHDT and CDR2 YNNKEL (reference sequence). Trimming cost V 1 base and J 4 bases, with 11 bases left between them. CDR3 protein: CASSQVGSSGNTIYF. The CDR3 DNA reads TGTGCCAGCAGCCAAGTAGGGTCCTCCGGAAACACCATATATTTT.

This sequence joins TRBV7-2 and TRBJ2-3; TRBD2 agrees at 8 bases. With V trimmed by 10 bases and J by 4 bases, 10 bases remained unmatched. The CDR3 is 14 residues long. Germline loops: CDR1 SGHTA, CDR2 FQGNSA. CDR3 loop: CATKSGSNSDTQYF. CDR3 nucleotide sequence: TGTGCCACTAAGAGCGGGAGTAACTCAGATACGCAGTATTTT.

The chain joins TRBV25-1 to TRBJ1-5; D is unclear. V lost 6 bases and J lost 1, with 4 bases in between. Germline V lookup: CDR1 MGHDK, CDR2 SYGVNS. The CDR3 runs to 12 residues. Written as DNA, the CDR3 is TGTGCCAGCAGCTTGAGCAATCAGCCCCAGCATTTT. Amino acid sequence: CASSLSNQPQHF.

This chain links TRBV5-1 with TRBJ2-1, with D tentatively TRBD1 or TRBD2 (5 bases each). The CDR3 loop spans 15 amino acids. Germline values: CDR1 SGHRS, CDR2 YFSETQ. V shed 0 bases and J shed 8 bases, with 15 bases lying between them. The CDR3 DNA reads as TGCGCCAGCAGCTTGGCTCTTACCCGGGGCGATGAGCAGTTCTTC. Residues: CASSLALTRGDEQFF.

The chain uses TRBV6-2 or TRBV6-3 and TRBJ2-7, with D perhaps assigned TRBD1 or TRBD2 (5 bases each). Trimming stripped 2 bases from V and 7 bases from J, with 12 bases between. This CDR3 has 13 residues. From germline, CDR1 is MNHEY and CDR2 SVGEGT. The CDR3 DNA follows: TGTGCCAGCAGTTACGTCGGGACGGGAGAGCAGTACTTC. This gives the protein CASSYVGTGEQYF.

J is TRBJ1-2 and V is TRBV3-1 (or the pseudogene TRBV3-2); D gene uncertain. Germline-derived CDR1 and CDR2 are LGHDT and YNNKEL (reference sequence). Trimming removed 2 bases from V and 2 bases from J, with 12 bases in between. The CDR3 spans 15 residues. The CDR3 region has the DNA TGTGCCAGCAGCCAACCCTCGGATTCAAACTATGGCTACACCTTC. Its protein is CASSQPSDSNYGYTF.

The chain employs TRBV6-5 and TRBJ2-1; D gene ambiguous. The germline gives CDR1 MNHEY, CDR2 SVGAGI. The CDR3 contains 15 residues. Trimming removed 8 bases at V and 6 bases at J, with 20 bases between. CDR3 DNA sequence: TGTGCCAGCTCCGCCACTACCTACGGCCTCAATGAGCAGTTCTTC. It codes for CASSATTYGLNEQFF.

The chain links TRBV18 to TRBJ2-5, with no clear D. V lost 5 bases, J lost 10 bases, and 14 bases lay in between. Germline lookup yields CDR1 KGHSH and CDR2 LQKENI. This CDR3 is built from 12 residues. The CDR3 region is CASSSRNLVQYF. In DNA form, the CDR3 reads TGTGCCAGCTCATCACGGAACCTCGTCCAGTACTTC.

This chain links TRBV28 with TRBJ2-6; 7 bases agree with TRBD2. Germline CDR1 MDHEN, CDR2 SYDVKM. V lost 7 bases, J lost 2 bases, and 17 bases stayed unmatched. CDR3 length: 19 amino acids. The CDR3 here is CASTILGRGRDAGANVLTF. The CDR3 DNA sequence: TGTGCCAGCACCATTTTGGGGAGGGGCAGGGACGCTGGGGCCAACGTCCTGACTTTC. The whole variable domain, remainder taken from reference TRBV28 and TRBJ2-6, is DVKVTQSSRYLVKRTGEKVFLECVQDMDHENMFWYRQDPGLGLRLIYFSYDVKMKEKGDIPEGYSVSREKKERFSLILESASTNQTSMYLCASTILGRGRDAGANVLTFGAGSRLTVL.

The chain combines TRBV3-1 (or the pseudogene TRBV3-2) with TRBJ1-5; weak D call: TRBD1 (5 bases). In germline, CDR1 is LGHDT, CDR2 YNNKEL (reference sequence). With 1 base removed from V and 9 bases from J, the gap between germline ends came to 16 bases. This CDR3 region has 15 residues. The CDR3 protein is CASSQAVGALAPQHF. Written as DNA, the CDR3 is TGTGCCAGCAGCCAAGCGGTAGGGGCCCTGGCGCCCCAGCATTTT.

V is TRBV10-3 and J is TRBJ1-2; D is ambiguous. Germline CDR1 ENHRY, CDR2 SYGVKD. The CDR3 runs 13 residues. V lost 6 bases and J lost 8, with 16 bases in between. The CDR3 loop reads CAISMDSPGGYTF. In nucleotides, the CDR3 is TGTGCCATCAGCATGGATTCACCGGGGGGCTACACCTTC.